This TCR beta chain came from a study of cytomegalovirus exposure and HLA in healthy donors. This clone showed up just a few times. CDR3 length: 16 residues. V lost 5 bases and J 4 bases, leaving 20 bases between the germline ends. Germline-derived CDR1 and CDR2 are SGHAT and FQNNGV. 13 Jbeta primers and 60 Vbeta primers were used for the PCR. Assay used: immunoSEQ multiplex PCR; TCRdb lists only in-frame clones, some missing. The repertoire holds more than 100,000 clones, approximately 73% seen once, with approximately 10% in the top ten. The chain links TRBV11-2 to TRBJ1-1, with D possibly TRBD1 on 6 matching bases. This TCR derives from a woman between 18 and 29 years old in good health and CMV-seropositive. Sequenced: PBMCs. CDR3 DNA sequence: TGTGCCAGCAGCCTTCGATTCGGACAGAAGGCCACTGAAGCTTTCTTT. Translating it yields CASSLRFGQKATEAFF.